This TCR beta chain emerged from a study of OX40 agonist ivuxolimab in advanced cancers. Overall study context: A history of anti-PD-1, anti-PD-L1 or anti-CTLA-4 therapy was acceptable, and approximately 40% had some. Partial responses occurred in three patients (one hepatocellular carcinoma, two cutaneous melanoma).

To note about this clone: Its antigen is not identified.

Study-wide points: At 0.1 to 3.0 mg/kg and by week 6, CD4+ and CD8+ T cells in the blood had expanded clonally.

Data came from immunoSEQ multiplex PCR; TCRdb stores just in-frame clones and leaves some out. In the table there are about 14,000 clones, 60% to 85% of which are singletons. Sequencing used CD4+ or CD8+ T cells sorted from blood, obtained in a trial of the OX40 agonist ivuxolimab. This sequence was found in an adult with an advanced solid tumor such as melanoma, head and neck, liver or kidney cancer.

The CDR3 loop reads CASSITAGNTDTQYF. The CDR3 DNA reads as TGTGCCAGTAGTATAACGGCGGGGAACACAGATACGCAGTATTTT. The chain carries TRBV19 and TRBJ2-3; D is possibly TRBD2 (6 bases). Looked up from germline, CDR1 is LNHDA and CDR2 is SQIVND (reference sequence). This CDR3 contains 15 residues. V was cut by 2 bases and J by 2 bases, with 11 bases left in between.